The present entry profiles one T cell receptor (beta chain) with its context. Its antigen is not known. As to treatment: roughly 18 received Ad26.COV2.S at low or high dose, single or two shots; roughly five received placebo; per-sample allocation not given. Repertoires come from day 63 after the first vaccine or placebo injection. This specimen comes from a study of Ad26.COV2.S vaccination and SARS-CoV-2 variants. Study at large: The study gave Ad26.COV2.S intramuscularly, once or twice 56 days apart. Findings of the study overall: Spike-specific TCR breadth ran higher among vaccine recipients than placebo recipients.

Germline V gene sequence: CDR1 MRHNA, CDR2 SNTAGT. The CDR3 has 16 residues. Trimming at V came to 3 bases and at J to 0 bases, leaving 5 bases not matched to a gene. Data came from immunoSEQ multiplex PCR; TCRdb stores just in-frame clones and leaves some out. The sample yields around 400,000 clones, approximately 83% seen once. The sequencing used peripheral blood, collected in a trial of Ad26.COV2.S vaccine versus placebo. V gene TRBV6-4 combines with J gene TRBJ2-1; 7 bases match TRBD2. The receptor's source is a person between 18 and 65 years old who received the Ad26.COV2.S COVID-19 vaccine or a placebo. The CDR3 reads CASSEGRGSSYNEQFF. CDR3 nucleotides: TGTGCCAGCAGTGAGGGGCGGGGGAGCTCCTACAATGAGCAGTTCTTC.